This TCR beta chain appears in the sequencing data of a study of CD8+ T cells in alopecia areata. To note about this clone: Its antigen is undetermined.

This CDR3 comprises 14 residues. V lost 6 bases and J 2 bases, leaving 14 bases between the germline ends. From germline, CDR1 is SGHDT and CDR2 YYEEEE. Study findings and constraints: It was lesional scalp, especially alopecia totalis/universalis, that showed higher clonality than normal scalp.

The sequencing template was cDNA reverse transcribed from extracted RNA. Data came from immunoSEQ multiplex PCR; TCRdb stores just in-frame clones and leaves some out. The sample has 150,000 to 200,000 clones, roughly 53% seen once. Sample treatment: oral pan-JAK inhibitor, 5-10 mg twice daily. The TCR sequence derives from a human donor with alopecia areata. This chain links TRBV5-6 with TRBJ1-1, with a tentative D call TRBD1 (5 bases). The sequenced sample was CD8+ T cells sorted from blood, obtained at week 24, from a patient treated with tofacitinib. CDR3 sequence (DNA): TGTGCCAGCACCCCCGGACACCTTAACACTGAAGCTTTCTTT. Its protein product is CASTPGHLNTEAFF.